The 18 T cell receptor beta chains below all came from one sample that was sequenced in a study of shared clonotypes between healthy human individuals. The data were produced by immunoSEQ multiplex PCR, yet TCRdb's version contains in-frame clones alone and is incomplete. The sample lists about 2 million clones; roughly 94% were seen once. Cells designated naive CD8 were CD45RO-negative and were positively selected for CCR7, with terminally differentiated effector memory CD45RA+ cells excluded. The specimen was naive CD8+ T cells sorted from blood. All receptors derive from a man aged 18 to 30 in good health.

The CDR3 DNA reads as TGTGCCAGCAGCTCTACAGGGGGCAATCAGCCCCAGCATTTT. Its protein product is CASSSTGGNQPQHF. The V and J genes are TRBV11-1 and TRBJ1-5, with 7 bases matching TRBD1. Trimming at V came to 4 bases and at J to 2 bases, leaving 2 bases not matched to a gene. Germline V lookup: CDR1 SGHAT, CDR2 FQDESV (reference sequence). This CDR3 contains 14 residues.

About this clone itself: Other DNA sequences from this sample encode an identical CDR3 as well. V and J are TRBV5-6 and TRBJ1-1; D is possibly TRBD1 (5 bases). Germline assignment: CDR1 SGHDT and CDR2 YYEEEE. This CDR3 spans 14 amino acids. V lost 5 bases to trimming and J lost 0 bases, with 11 bases between them. DNA for the CDR3: TGTGCCAGCAGGGGGCTCCGAATGAACACTGAAGCTTTCTTT. Its translation is CASRGLRMNTEAFF. Variable domain in full (rest from reference TRBV5-6 and TRBJ1-1): DAGVTQSPTHLIKTRGQQVTLRCSPKSGHDTVSWYQQALGQGPQFIFQYYEEEERQRGNFPDRFSGHQFPNYSSELNVNALLLGDSALYLCASRGLRMNTEAFFGQGTRLTVV.

V gene TRBV5-1 combines with J gene TRBJ2-7, with D possibly matching TRBD2 (6 bases). Germline CDR1 reads SGHRS; CDR2 reads YFSETQ. V dropped 4 bases and J dropped 5 bases, with 13 bases sitting between them. The CDR3 loop spans 13 amino acids. The CDR3 region is CASSLLWGDEQYF. For the CDR3, the DNA is TGCGCCAGCAGCCTCCTGTGGGGGGACGAGCAGTACTTC.

This chain uses TRBV25-1 with TRBJ1-1; TRBD1 matches 8 bases. J lost 4 bases, V lost 3 bases, and 10 bases had no gene match. Germline V lookup: CDR1 MGHDK, CDR2 SYGVNS. The CDR3 has 16 amino acids. The CDR3, as DNA: TGTGCCAGCAGTGACCTATTCTGGACAGGGCCCACTGAAGCTTTCTTT. Translating gives CASSDLFWTGPTEAFF.

Comments on this clone: Other nucleotide sequences in the sample specify the same CDR3. This sequence joins TRBV19 and TRBJ2-7; 8 bases agree with TRBD2. J was trimmed by 2 bases and V by 5 bases; bases with no gene match: 5. The length of the CDR3 is 14 residues. Per the germline V gene, CDR1 is LNHDA and CDR2 is SQIVND (reference sequence). CDR3 protein: CASSPTAGAYEQYF. The CDR3 bases are TGTGCCAGTAGTCCGACAGCGGGAGCCTACGAGCAGTACTTC.

Remarks on this clone: The same CDR3 arises from other DNA sequences in this sample as well. This chain connects TRBV29-1 to TRBJ2-3; perhaps TRBD2 as D (5 bases). The CDR3 extends over 14 amino acids. Per germline, CDR1 SQVTM and CDR2 ANQGSEA. Trimming stripped 6 bases from V and 0 bases from J, with 13 bases between. CDR3 bases: TGCAGCGTGGACTCCGGCGCGAGCACAGATACGCAGTATTTT. It codes for CSVDSGASTDTQYF.

The V gene is TRBV30, the J gene TRBJ2-5; D uncertain. CDR1 is GTSNPN and CDR2 is SVGIG in the germline V gene (reference sequence). V lost 0 bases and J lost 0, with 14 bases in between. CDR3 length: 16 residues. CDR3 region: CAWSVPEIENQETQYF. For the CDR3, the DNA is TGTGCCTGGAGTGTACCAGAGATAGAAAACCAAGAGACCCAGTACTTC.

In its sample, this clone was seen once. The chain has TRBV21-1 and TRBJ1-1. TRBV21-1 is tagged as a pseudogene. This CDR3 is 14 amino acids long. The CDR3 protein is CASSKIGRNTEAFF. For the CDR3, the DNA is TGTGCCAGCAGCAAAATTGGACGGAACACTGAAGCTTTCTTT.

V gene TRBV30 combines with J gene TRBJ2-3; no reliable D call. CDR1 and CDR2 (germline): GTSNPN, SVGIG (reference sequence). The CDR3 covers 13 residues. Trimming pared 2 bases from V and 6 bases from J, leaving 12 bases between. DNA for the CDR3: TGTGCCTGGAGTTTCTCTGGGCCGGATACGCAGTATTTT. It translates to CAWSFSGPDTQYF.

The V call is TRBV9, the J call TRBJ2-3; 8 bases align to TRBD2. From germline, CDR1 is SGDLS and CDR2 YYNGEE. CDR3 length: 14 residues. V dropped 4 bases and J dropped 2; count of bases not matched to a gene: 3. CDR3 sequence reads: CASSWREDTDTQYF. CDR3 DNA sequence: TGTGCCAGCAGCTGGCGGGAGGACACAGATACGCAGTATTTT.

The genes are TRBV5-1 and TRBJ2-5; tentative D call: TRBD2 (6 bases). This CDR3 is 16 amino acids long. Trimming stripped 4 bases from V and 5 bases from J, with 21 bases between. The germline V gene encodes CDR1 SGHRS and CDR2 YFSETQ. The CDR3 reads CASSPGGSRREETQYF. DNA for the CDR3: TGCGCCAGCAGCCCGGGTGGGTCGAGGAGGGAGGAGACCCAGTACTTC.

The chain uses TRBV4-3 and TRBJ2-7; perhaps TRBD1 as D (6 bases). The germline V gene encodes CDR1 LGHNA and CDR2 YSLEER. CDR3 length: 16 amino acids. Trimming took off 0 bases at V and 3 bases at J, with 15 bases between the two ends. Here the CDR3 DNA reads TGCGCCAGCAGCCAAGAGCCAGGGGTCTTCAACTACGAGCAGTACTTC. Amino acids: CASSQEPGVFNYEQYF.

As for this clone: Other DNA sequences from this sample encode an identical CDR3 as well. The chain joins TRBV6-4 to TRBJ2-3; D ambiguous. Germline CDR1 reads MRHNA; CDR2 reads SNTAGT. The V end was cut by 2 bases, the J end by 6 bases, with 9 bases between. This CDR3 is built from 13 residues. CDR3 nucleotide sequence: TGTGCCAGCAGTGACGGCGGAAGGGATACGCAGTATTTT. It translates to CASSDGGRDTQYF.

The genes are TRBV19 and TRBJ1-3, with 7 bases fitting TRBD1. The J segment lost 3 bases and the V segment lost 6 bases, leaving 2 bases of the junction unmatched. The length of the CDR3 is 13 residues. Per germline, CDR1 LNHDA and CDR2 SQIVND (reference sequence). The CDR3 reads CASRTGYGNTIYF. CDR3 bases: TGTGCCAGTAGGACAGGGTATGGAAACACCATATATTTT.

This clone occurred once. The chain has TRBV15 and TRBJ2-1, with 8 bases lining up with TRBD2. CDR1 LNHNV and CDR2 YYDKDF come from the germline V gene (reference sequence). The CDR3 length is 16 residues. V lost 4 bases and J lost 2; bases outside the gene matches: 7. CDR3 sequence (DNA): TGTGCCACCAGCACTAAGCGGGAGTCCCCCTACAATGAGCAGTTCTTC. It specifies CATSTKRESPYNEQFF. The full variable domain, rest sourced from reference TRBV15 and TRBJ2-1, is DAMVIQNPRYQVTQFGKPVTLSCSQTLNHNVMYWYQQKSSQAPKLLFHYYDKDFNNEADTPDNFQSRRPNTSFCFLDIRSPGLGDTAMYLCATSTKRESPYNEQFFGPGTRLTVL.

Points on this clone: This sample includes further DNA sequences coding for the same CDR3. The chain has TRBV10-3 and TRBJ1-2; 10 nucleotides agree with TRBD1. The CDR3 covers 14 residues. V lost 0 bases to trimming and J lost 8 bases; unmatched junction nucleotides: 3. Per the germline V gene, CDR1 is ENHRY and CDR2 is SYGVKD. CDR3 in amino acids: CAISESGTGVGYTF. Here the CDR3 DNA reads TGTGCCATCAGTGAGTCGGGGACAGGGGTAGGCTACACCTTC.

This chain joins TRBV18 and TRBJ2-7, with 7 bases aligning to TRBD1. The CDR3 has 13 residues. The V segment lost 3 bases and the J segment 13 bases; nucleotides outside the gene matches: 12. Germline CDR1 KGHSH, CDR2 LQKENI. CDR3 nucleotides: TGTGCCAGCTCACCGTCGGAAGGGGGCGATAAATACTTC. Translating gives CASSPSEGGDKYF.

J is TRBJ1-2 and V is TRBV18, with 8 bases identical to TRBD1. Germline trimming cut 0 bases from V and 5 bases from J; bases unmatched to any gene: 17. Germline CDR1 and CDR2: KGHSH and LQKENI. The CDR3 length is 19 residues. The CDR3 DNA reads as TGTGCCAGCTCACCACCGGGTCGACCGGGACAGGCTTTATCTTATGGCTACACCTTC. This codes for CASSPPGRPGQALSYGYTF. Combining the CDR3 with reference TRBV18 and TRBJ1-2 gives the whole variable domain NAGVMQNPRHLVRRRGQEARLRCSPMKGHSHVYWYRQLPEEGLKFMVYLQKENIIDESGMPKERFSAEFPKEGPSILRIQQVVRGDSAAYFCASSPPGRPGQALSYGYTFGSGTRLTVV.